Each of the 22 T cell receptor beta chains below was sequenced from the same sample in a study of CD8+ T cells in alopecia areata. Treatment described: oral pan-JAK inhibitor, 5-10 mg twice daily. cDNA prepared by RNA extraction and subsequent reverse transcription served as the template for sequencing. This table comes from immunoSEQ multiplex PCR, and its TCRdb copy is limited to in-frame clones, with some not included. The sample carries about 190,000 clones, over 60% recorded once. The starting material was CD4+ T cells sorted from blood, obtained at week 4, from a patient treated with tofacitinib. Receptor source: a human donor with alopecia areata.

The chain couples TRBV4-1 to TRBJ1-1; the D is unclear. The CDR3 has 12 residues. V gave up 2 bases and J gave up 3 bases, with 4 bases separating them. Germline values: CDR1 MGHRA, CDR2 YSYEKL. This CDR3 reads CASSQPYTEAFF. Written as DNA, the CDR3 is TGCGCCAGCAGCCAACCATACACTGAAGCTTTCTTT.

This clone was counted only a few times. The CDR3 loop reads CSVGEGAFSNQPQHF. Here the CDR3 DNA reads TGCAGCGTTGGAGAAGGGGCTTTTAGCAATCAGCCCCAGCATTTT. The rearrangement joins TRBV29-1 to TRBJ1-5; a weak D match, TRBD1 (5 bases). This CDR3 comprises 15 residues. The V and J ends lost 4 bases and 0 bases respectively, with 13 bases between them. CDR1 SQVTM and CDR2 ANQGSEA come from the germline V gene.

For the CDR3, the DNA is TGTGCCAGCACAGGCACAGATACGCAGTATTTT. Translated, it gives CASTGTDTQYF. The chain joins TRBV2 to TRBJ2-3, with D hard to call. The V end was cut by 7 bases, the J end by 1 base, with 3 bases between. The CDR3 covers 11 residues. Germline loops: CDR1 SNHLY, CDR2 FYNNEI.

The chain is built from TRBV29-1 and TRBJ2-3; TRBD1 might be the D (7 bases). Germline values: CDR1 SQVTM, CDR2 ANQGSEA. V dropped 6 bases and J dropped 0 bases, with 10 bases sitting between them. CDR3 length: 13 residues. CDR3 sequence (DNA): TGCAGCGTGTCAGGGGGGAGCACAGATACGCAGTATTTT. It codes for CSVSGGSTDTQYF.

The CDR3 is CASRGTSGGDNEQFF. CDR3 DNA: TGTGCCAGCAGAGGGACTAGCGGGGGAGACAATGAGCAGTTCTTC. V and J are TRBV7-9 and TRBJ2-1; TRBD2 matches at 14 bases. The CDR3 spans 15 residues. CDR1 and CDR2 (germline): SEHNR, FQNEAQ (reference sequence). The V segment lost 6 bases and the J segment 5 bases; nucleotides outside the gene matches: 3.

This clone was detected only once. The chain links TRBV7-6 to TRBJ1-1; TRBD1 is a possible D gene (5 bases). The CDR3 contains 13 residues. Germline V lookup: CDR1 SGHVS, CDR2 FNYEAQ. Deletions cut 3 bases from V and 8 bases from J, with 13 bases between. The CDR3: CASSLSPQGEAFF. CDR3 sequence (DNA): TGTGCCAGCAGCTTGAGCCCTCAGGGAGAAGCTTTCTTT.

This clone turned up a few times. The chain uses TRBV25-1 and TRBJ2-7; D is perhaps TRBD2 (6 bases). The CDR3 length is 14 residues. CDR1 is MGHDK and CDR2 is SYGVNS in the germline V gene. With 8 bases removed from V and 1 base from J, the gap between germline ends came to 15 bases. In DNA form, the CDR3 reads TGTGCCAGCTCTGAGGCGGAGGGTTCCTACGAGCAGTACTTC. It specifies CASSEAEGSYEQYF.

The rearrangement joins TRBV27 to TRBJ1-1; 8 bases are a match to TRBD1. The CDR3 has 14 residues. CDR1 and CDR2 from the germline V gene are MNHEY and SMNVEV (reference sequence). The junction had 3 bases not matched to a gene; V was cut back by 3 bases and J by 3 bases. CDR3 sequence reads: CASSFVRGHTEAFF. DNA for the CDR3: TGTGCCAGCAGTTTTGTCAGGGGGCACACTGAAGCTTTCTTT.

V gene TRBV9 combines with J gene TRBJ1-5; D ambiguous. Germline-derived CDR1 and CDR2 are SGDLS and YYNGEE. This CDR3 is built from 14 residues. The V gene lost 0 bases and the J gene lost 6 bases, with 10 bases spanning the gap. The CDR3 nucleotides read TGTGCCAGCAGCGTAGGACCGGGCGGTCAGCCCCAGCATTTT. Amino acid sequence: CASSVGPGGQPQHF.

This clone was counted between two and nine times. The chain links TRBV19 to TRBJ1-5, with D possibly TRBD1 on 6 matching bases. Deletions cut 7 bases from V and 0 bases from J, with 13 bases between. This CDR3 is 15 amino acids long. The germline V gene encodes CDR1 LNHDA and CDR2 SQIVND (reference sequence). CDR3 residues: CASIRTANSNQPQHF. The DNA for the CDR3 is TGTGCCAGTATCCGGACAGCTAATAGCAATCAGCCCCAGCATTTT.

This clone was observed a few times. This chain links TRBV28 with TRBJ2-3; 7 bases are shared with TRBD2. The CDR3 sequence is 14 residues long. Germline V lookup: CDR1 MDHEN, CDR2 SYDVKM. Trimming took 3 bases from V and 7 from J; bases not matched to a gene: 7. CDR3 in amino acids: CASSFVAGLNTQYF. The CDR3 bases are TGTGCCAGCAGTTTCGTAGCGGGTTTGAATACGCAGTATTTT.

J is TRBJ1-2 and V is TRBV4-3; no definite D call. Germline CDR1 and CDR2: LGHNA and YSLEER. The CDR3 is 13 residues long. The V end lost 0 bases, the J end lost 8 bases, and 10 bases lay between the germline ends. The chain's CDR3 is CASSQELGGGYTF. The CDR3 region has the DNA TGCGCCAGCAGCCAAGAATTGGGAGGCGGCTACACCTTC.

Concerning this clone: One end of the junction does not line up with germline, which may come from a read error. The chain has TRBV7-2 and TRBJ2-7, with 7 bases fitting TRBD1. Looked up from germline, CDR1 is SGHTA and CDR2 is FQGNSA. The CDR3 sequence is 11 residues long. The CDR3 spells CASTESSGQNF. The CDR3 nucleotides are TGTGCCAGCACGGAGTCCTCGGGACAGAACTTC.

As DNA, the CDR3 is TGTGCCAGCAACCCTCAGGGGGCGACCACTGAAGCTTTCTTT. Translated, it gives CASNPQGATTEAFF. J is TRBJ1-1 and V is TRBV6-6, with 8 bases identical to TRBD1. There are 14 residues in the CDR3. Germline CDR1 MNHNY, CDR2 SVGAGI (reference sequence). The V and J ends lost 7 bases and 4 bases, in that order; junction bases with no gene match: 8.

This clone came up a few times. This chain uses TRBV4-2 with TRBJ2-5, with D possibly being TRBD1 or TRBD2 (5 bases each). V shed 0 bases and J shed 7 bases, with 21 bases lying between them. The germline V gene has CDR1 LGHNA and CDR2 YNFKEQ. The CDR3 loop spans 17 amino acids. The CDR3 is CASSQEPTLRVGATQYF. The CDR3 DNA reads TGTGCCAGCAGCCAAGAACCCACCCTCAGGGTGGGAGCGACCCAGTACTTC.

The gene calls are TRBV11-2 and TRBJ2-7, with unresolved D. With 4 bases removed from V and 3 bases from J, the gap between germline ends came to 10 bases. The CDR3 is 13 amino acids. Germline lookup yields CDR1 SGHAT and CDR2 FQNNGV. The CDR3 DNA reads as TGTGCCAGCAGCTACCACGAAAACTACGAGCAGTACTTC. It yields the protein CASSYHENYEQYF.

The chain combines TRBV6-5 with TRBJ2-3; 8 bases are a match to TRBD2. Germline lookup yields CDR1 MNHEY and CDR2 SVGAGI. After removal of 0 bases from V and 4 bases from J, the junction contained 6 bases not matched to a gene. This CDR3 has 16 amino acids. The DNA of the CDR3 is TGTGCCAGCAGTTACTCGGAGCGGGGGCGCGCAGATACGCAGTATTTT. This translates into CASSYSERGRADTQYF.

The gene calls are TRBV5-8 and TRBJ1-6; D gene ambiguous. Trimming pared 2 bases from V and 9 bases from J, leaving 12 bases between. The CDR3 has 14 residues. Germline V gene data show CDR1 as SGHTS and CDR2 as YDEGEE. CDR3 loop: CASSFAGMGSPLHF. CDR3 DNA: TGTGCCAGCAGCTTCGCGGGAATGGGTTCACCCCTCCACTTT.

This clone was counted once. V is TRBV5-1 and J is TRBJ1-6; 8 bases map to TRBD1. Germline CDR1 reads SGHRS; CDR2 reads YFSETQ. V shed 5 bases and J 9 bases; nucleotides not matched to a gene: 7. CDR3 size: 14 residues. CDR3 sequence reads: CASSPDRAPSPLHF. CDR3 sequence (DNA): TGCGCCAGCAGTCCGGACAGGGCCCCTTCACCCCTCCACTTT.

This chain connects TRBV18 to TRBJ2-1; TRBD1 matches 12 bases. CDR1 is KGHSH, CDR2 LQKENI, per germline. The V gene end was trimmed by 4 bases and the J gene end by 5 bases; junction bases not matched to a gene: 6. This CDR3 comprises 16 residues. The CDR3 DNA reads as TGTGCCAGCTCACAGGGACAGGGGGCACTTCACAATGAGCAGTTCTTC. This codes for CASSQGQGALHNEQFF.

The rearrangement links TRBV7-6 to TRBJ2-3, with D unresolved. Trimming cost V 1 base and J 1 base, with 9 bases left between them. Germline V CDR1 and CDR2: SGHVS, FNYEAQ. There are 15 residues in the CDR3. CDR3 region: CASSLDNVGTDTQYF. The CDR3 DNA reads as TGTGCCAGCAGCTTAGATAATGTTGGCACAGATACGCAGTATTTT.

A word on this clone: An end of the junction does not agree with germline; a read error may underlie this. CDR3 sequence: CASSPQGQYSIQPQHF. For the CDR3, the DNA is TGTGCCAGTAGCCCGCAGGGACAGTATAGCATTCAGCCCCAGCATTTT. This chain uses TRBV19 with TRBJ1-5; 7 bases match TRBD1. The CDR3 extends over 16 amino acids. The germline gives CDR1 LNHDA, CDR2 SQIVND (reference sequence).